These 32 T cell receptor beta chains originate from one sample sequenced in a study of T cell responses to AZD1222 COVID-19 vaccine. Only in-frame clones appear in the TCRdb table, and some are missing; sequencing was by immunoSEQ multiplex PCR. There are about 96,000 clones in the sample; roughly nine tenths occur only once, and 1.6% lies in the top ten. The material was peripheral blood, obtained on day 0 of AZD1222 vaccination. All receptors come from an adult in good health.

The V gene is TRBV25-1, the J gene TRBJ2-1; 9 bases align to TRBD1. J gave up 6 bases and V 7 bases, and 10 bases lay outside the gene matches. CDR1 is MGHDK, CDR2 SYGVNS, per germline. This CDR3 is built from 15 residues. CDR3 protein: CASNSVTGGRNEQFF. CDR3 DNA sequence: TGTGCCAGCAACTCCGTCACAGGGGGCCGCAATGAGCAGTTCTTC.

This chain uses TRBV7-5 with TRBJ1-5. TRBV7-5 counts as a pseudogene. This CDR3 comprises 17 residues. The CDR3 DNA follows: TGTGCCAGAAGCTTAGAGACAGTAAGCCCGGGGGTTCAGCCCCAGCATTTT. Protein: CARSLETVSPGVQPQHF.

The chain is built from TRBV5-1 and TRBJ2-1; D tentatively fits TRBD1 or TRBD2 (6 bases each). With 0 bases removed from V and 6 bases from J, the gap between germline ends came to 13 bases. The CDR3 consists of 15 residues. Germline V CDR1 and CDR2: SGHRS, YFSETQ. CDR3 residues: CASSLASGALNEQFF. DNA of the CDR3: TGCGCCAGCAGCTTGGCTTCGGGGGCGCTCAATGAGCAGTTCTTC.

The chain employs TRBV28 and TRBJ1-6; D is possibly TRBD1 (5 bases). CDR1 and CDR2 from the germline V gene are MDHEN and SYDVKM. V lost 5 bases to trimming and J lost 9 bases, with 14 bases between them. The CDR3 covers 14 residues. CDR3: CASSTGSSTSPLHF. CDR3 coding DNA: TGTGCCAGCAGTACAGGTTCTAGTACTTCACCCCTCCACTTT. Complete variable domain (other parts from reference TRBV28 and TRBJ1-6): DVKVTQSSRYLVKRTGEKVFLECVQDMDHENMFWYRQDPGLGLRLIYFSYDVKMKEKGDIPEGYSVSREKKERFSLILESASTNQTSMYLCASSTGSSTSPLHFGNGTRLTVT.

This rearrangement joins TRBV3-1 (or the pseudogene TRBV3-2) to TRBJ1-1, with unresolved D. The ends were cut back, 4 bases at V and 2 bases at J, with 5 bases in the middle. Germline V CDR1 and CDR2: LGHDT, YNNKEL (reference sequence). This CDR3 region has 12 residues. This chain's CDR3 is CASSPSNTEAFF. Here the CDR3 DNA reads TGTGCCAGCAGCCCCTCCAACACTGAAGCTTTCTTT.

CDR3 nucleotide sequence: TGTGCCAGCAGCGCTACCTCGGACATCCTTTCAGATACGCAGTATTTT. Amino acids: CASSATSDILSDTQYF. The chain employs TRBV7-2 and TRBJ2-3; possibly TRBD1 for D (5 bases). Per germline, CDR1 SGHTA and CDR2 FQGNSA. This CDR3 has 16 residues. Deletions cut 5 bases from V and 4 bases from J, with 19 bases between.

The chain uses TRBV12-5 and TRBJ1-2; D not certain. Trimming took off 0 bases at V and 7 bases at J, with 6 bases between the two ends. There are 12 residues in the CDR3. From germline, CDR1 is LGHNT and CDR2 FRNRAP. CDR3 in amino acids: CASGLVNAGYTF. Here the CDR3 DNA reads TGTGCTAGTGGTTTGGTGAACGCTGGCTACACCTTC.

The V call is TRBV19, the J call TRBJ1-2; a possible D gene is TRBD1 (5 bases). Germline lookup yields CDR1 LNHDA and CDR2 SQIVND (reference sequence). The CDR3 length is 14 residues. Trimming removed 0 bases from V and 13 bases from J, with 18 bases in between. CDR3 residues: CASSIDRQRGWFTF. In DNA form, the CDR3 reads TGTGCCAGTAGTATAGACCGACAGAGAGGGTGGTTCACCTTC.

The genes are TRBV5-1 and TRBJ1-2, with a possible D match to TRBD1 (5 bases). Germline V gives CDR1 SGHRS, CDR2 YFSETQ. The CDR3 length is 12 residues. V was trimmed by 5 bases and J by 5 bases, leaving 10 bases between them. DNA of the CDR3: TGCGCCAGCAGGGCGGACAATTATGGCTACACCTTC. Protein sequence: CASRADNYGYTF.

This chain joins TRBV7-2 and TRBJ2-7; 9 bases map to TRBD1. The CDR3 has 15 amino acids. J gave up 3 bases and V 4 bases, and 7 bases lay outside the gene matches. Per germline, CDR1 SGHTA and CDR2 FQGNSA. The CDR3 DNA follows: TGTGCCAGCAGCTCCGGGACAGGGATATACTACGAGCAGTACTTC. This gives the protein CASSSGTGIYYEQYF.

The J gene is TRBJ1-5, the V gene TRBV7-3; D remains ambiguous. The V gene's germline CDR1 is SGHTA and CDR2 FQGTGA. This CDR3 has 11 residues. V was shortened by 6 bases and J by 11 bases, with 11 bases between the two germline ends. DNA of the CDR3: TGTGCCAGCAGTAAAGTCTCGGCCCAGCATTTT. It is translated as CASSKVSAQHF.

This clone was observed once. This chain uses TRBV9 with TRBJ2-1, with 12 bases that match TRBD2. The V and J ends lost 3 bases and 4 bases, in that order; junction bases with no gene match: 11. Germline CDR1 and CDR2: SGDLS and YYNGEE. The CDR3 loop spans 18 amino acids. In DNA, the CDR3 is TGTGCCAGCAGCGAGAGGGGAGGACTAGCGGGAATGTACAATGAGCAGTTCTTC. As protein: CASSERGGLAGMYNEQFF. Variable domain in full (rest from reference TRBV9 and TRBJ2-1): DSGVTQTPKHLITATGQRVTLRCSPRSGDLSVYWYQQSLDQGLQFLIQYYNGEERAKGNILERFSAQQFPDLHSELNLSSLELGDSALYFCASSERGGLAGMYNEQFFGPGTRLTVL.

J is TRBJ1-2 and V is TRBV4-3, with 8 bases fitting TRBD1. CDR3 size: 15 residues. Trimming took 0 bases from V and 2 from J; bases not matched to a gene: 2. Germline V lookup: CDR1 LGHNA, CDR2 YSLEER. The CDR3 region is CASSQDRTGNYGYTF. CDR3 nucleotide sequence: TGCGCCAGCAGCCAAGATCGGACAGGGAACTATGGCTACACCTTC.

The chain uses TRBV5-4 and TRBJ2-7; D gene uncertain. The CDR3 is 14 amino acids. From germline, CDR1 is SGHNT and CDR2 YYREEE (reference sequence). Between the trimmed V and J ends, which lost 1 base and 0 bases, there was a span of 8 bases. Here the CDR3 reads CASSLKESSYEQYF. Written as DNA, the CDR3 is TGTGCCAGCAGCTTGAAGGAGAGCTCCTACGAGCAGTACTTC. Filled out from reference TRBV5-4 and TRBJ2-7, the complete variable domain reads ETGVTQSPTHLIKTRGQQVTLRCSSQSGHNTVSWYQQALGQGPQFIFQYYREEENGRGNFPPRFSGLQFPNYSSELNVNALELDDSALYLCASSLKESSYEQYFGPGTRLTVT.

This sequence joins TRBV3-1 (or the pseudogene TRBV3-2) and TRBJ2-3; D unclear. The ends were cut back, 0 bases at V and 4 bases at J, with 8 bases in the middle. The germline CDR1 and CDR2 sequences are LGHDT and YNNKEL (reference sequence). The CDR3 is made up of 14 amino acids. The CDR3 sequence: CASSQDKAPDTQYF. The CDR3 bases are TGTGCCAGCAGCCAAGATAAGGCCCCAGATACGCAGTATTTT.

V and J are TRBV7-3 and TRBJ2-1; TRBD1 matches 7 bases. Germline V CDR1 and CDR2: SGHTA, FQGTGA. The junction had 6 bases not matched to a gene; V was cut back by 2 bases and J by 2 bases. CDR3 length: 16 amino acids. CDR3 loop: CASSLLGRGTYNEQFF. CDR3 DNA: TGTGCCAGCAGCTTATTGGGCAGGGGGACCTACAATGAGCAGTTCTTC.

The chain recombines TRBV7-3 with TRBJ2-1; TRBD2 aligns across 7 bases. The CDR3 covers 15 residues. CDR1 SGHTA and CDR2 FQGTGA come from the germline V gene. V trimming: 5 bases; J trimming: 10 bases; junction bases outside the gene matches: 14. The CDR3 region has the DNA TGTGCCAGCAGCCCTGGGGGGGTCTTTTCAGGCGAGCAGTTCTTC. Its translation: CASSPGGVFSGEQFF. The complete variable domain, with remaining parts taken from reference TRBV7-3 and TRBJ2-1, reads GAGVSQTPSNKVTEKGKYVELRCDPISGHTALYWYRQSLGQGPEFLIYFQGTGAADDSGLPNDRFFAVRPEGSVSTLKIQRTERGDSAVYLCASSPGGVFSGEQFFGPGTRLTVL.

This clone was counted once. This sequence joins TRBV7-8 and TRBJ1-1; unclear D gene. V lost 2 bases, J lost 6 bases, and 10 bases lay in between. The germline gives CDR1 SGHVS, CDR2 FQNEAQ. The CDR3 runs 13 residues. As DNA, the CDR3 is TGTGCCAGCAGCTTAATCCCGGACGCTGAAGCTTTCTTT. Translated, it gives CASSLIPDAEAFF.

The chain links TRBV2 to TRBJ1-2; 8 positions agree with TRBD1. Germline V CDR1 and CDR2: SNHLY, FYNNEI. Germline trimming cut 6 bases from V and 12 bases from J; bases unmatched to any gene: 9. CDR3 length equals 12 residues. This chain's CDR3 is CASSERTGRNTF. CDR3 nucleotides: TGTGCCAGCAGCGAACGGACAGGGCGGAACACCTTC.

This chain uses TRBV10-3 with TRBJ1-2, with TRBD1 as a possible D gene (5 bases). V was clipped by 0 bases and J by 2 bases, with 10 bases between them. This CDR3 is built from 15 residues. Germline CDR1 ENHRY, CDR2 SYGVKD. The CDR3 protein is CAISESDSPNYGYTF. The CDR3 bases are TGTGCCATCAGTGAGTCAGACAGCCCCAACTATGGCTACACCTTC.

The rearrangement links TRBV9 to TRBJ1-3; no firm D call. With 3 bases removed from V and 0 bases from J, the gap between germline ends came to 16 bases. Germline CDR1 reads SGDLS; CDR2 reads YYNGEE. This CDR3 has 17 residues. CDR3 protein: CASSARGNSPSGNTIYF. The CDR3 region has the DNA TGTGCCAGCAGCGCCCGGGGTAACTCCCCCTCTGGAAACACCATATATTTT.

The chain couples TRBV20-1 to TRBJ2-7; D uncertain. Germline V gives CDR1 DFQATT, CDR2 SNEGSKA (reference sequence). V was cut by 2 bases and J by 5 bases, with 7 bases left in between. This CDR3 region has 11 residues. CDR3 amino acids: CSARFADEQYF. The DNA for the CDR3 is TGCAGTGCTAGATTCGCCGACGAGCAGTACTTC.

The J gene is TRBJ1-2, the V gene TRBV28; no clear D gene. The CDR3 is made up of 13 amino acids. Deletions cut 2 bases from V and 2 bases from J, with 6 bases between. Germline CDR1 reads MDHEN; CDR2 reads SYDVKM. The CDR3, as DNA: TGTGCCAGCAGTTTACATTACAACTATGGCTACACCTTC. As protein: CASSLHYNYGYTF.

This clone has more than one count but fewer than ten. The rearrangement uses TRBV19 and TRBJ1-1; D is perhaps TRBD1 (6 bases). Per the germline V gene, CDR1 is LNHDA and CDR2 is SQIVND (reference sequence). CDR3 length: 16 amino acids. Between the trimmed V and J ends, which lost 3 bases and 4 bases, there was a span of 18 bases. The CDR3 nucleotides read TGTGCCAGTAGTATTGCACGGGGGGCAAAGGCCACTGAAGCTTTCTTT. This codes for CASSIARGAKATEAFF.

The chain joins TRBV30 to TRBJ1-2; D ambiguous. Germline loops: CDR1 GTSNPN, CDR2 SVGIG (reference sequence). The CDR3 loop spans 13 amino acids. Trimming removed 7 bases at V and 1 base at J, with 13 bases between. In DNA form, the CDR3 reads TGTGCCTCCACGGGATGGGGTAACTATGGCTACACCTTC. Protein sequence: CASTGWGNYGYTF.

This clone is a singleton in its sample. The genes are TRBV7-9 and TRBJ1-3, with a possible D match to TRBD1 (6 bases). The CDR3 is 16 amino acids. Trimming took 1 base from V and 3 from J, leaving 13 bases between them. Germline-derived CDR1 and CDR2 are SEHNR and FQNEAQ (reference sequence). The CDR3 nucleotides read TGTGCCAGCAGCTTAGTTGGCAGGGGAGGTGGAAACACCATATATTTT. Protein product: CASSLVGRGGGNTIYF.

This chain joins TRBV6-2 or TRBV6-3 and TRBJ1-2; D is perhaps TRBD1 (5 bases). Per germline, CDR1 MNHEY and CDR2 SVGEGT. The germline V and J ends were trimmed by 5 bases and 8 bases, with 21 bases remaining between them. The CDR3 has 15 amino acids. The CDR3 DNA reads TGTGCCAGCAGTGACCAGATCTCCGGGGGGTACGGCTACACCTTC. It translates to CASSDQISGGYGYTF.

The J gene is TRBJ1-1, the V gene TRBV20-1; D not resolved. Germline V CDR1 and CDR2: DFQATT, SNEGSKA (reference sequence). The V and J ends lost 7 bases and 1 base respectively, with 7 bases between them. CDR3 size: 11 residues. CDR3 sequence reads: CSVLGNTEAFF. The CDR3 DNA reads as TGCAGTGTGTTAGGGAACACTGAAGCTTTCTTT.

This chain joins TRBV30 and TRBJ1-1; D ambiguous. V lost 4 bases, J lost 1 base, and 13 bases lay in between. The CDR3 is 14 amino acids. CDR1 is GTSNPN and CDR2 is SVGIG in the germline V gene (reference sequence). CDR3 loop: CAWIGGLGNTEAFF. The CDR3 bases are TGTGCCTGGATTGGAGGATTGGGGAACACTGAAGCTTTCTTT.

The chain links TRBV30 to TRBJ2-2; D not certain. The CDR3 spans 14 residues. Trimming stripped 3 bases from V and 5 bases from J, with 13 bases between. The germline CDR1 and CDR2 sequences are GTSNPN and SVGIG (reference sequence). CDR3 DNA: TGTGCCTGGAGGTCCCCTTTGACGACCGGGGAGCTGTTTTTT. Translated, it gives CAWRSPLTTGELFF.

The chain has TRBV19 and TRBJ1-3; D unresolved. Germline V lookup: CDR1 LNHDA, CDR2 SQIVND (reference sequence). CDR3 length equals 14 residues. Trimming removed 2 bases from V and 3 bases from J, with 8 bases in between. CDR3 loop: CASSIREVGNTIYF. The DNA for the CDR3 is TGTGCCAGTAGTATACGGGAGGTTGGAAACACCATATATTTT.

CDR3 amino acids: CASSLAGRNTEAFF. The CDR3 coding sequence is TGCGCCAGCAGCTTGGCAGGGAGGAACACTGAAGCTTTCTTT. V and J are TRBV5-1 and TRBJ1-1; perhaps TRBD1 as D (5 bases). CDR3 length: 14 residues. V lost 0 bases and J 1 base, leaving 7 bases between the germline ends. CDR1 is SGHRS, CDR2 YFSETQ, per germline. The full variable domain, with the rest looked up from reference TRBV5-1 and TRBJ1-1, is KAGVTQTPRYLIKTRGQQVTLSCSPISGHRSVSWYQQTPGQGLQFLFEYFSETQRNKGNFPGRFSGRQFSNSRSEMNVSTLELGDSALYLCASSLAGRNTEAFFGQGTRLTVV.